A selection of T cell receptor beta chains follows, all from one sample in a study of T cell responses to AZD1222 COVID-19 vaccine. Assay used: immunoSEQ multiplex PCR; TCRdb lists only in-frame clones, some missing. The sample includes 150,000 to 200,000 clones, 90% seen only once; the top ten take approximately 5.9%. The source material was peripheral blood, sampled 28 days after the second AZD1222 dose. The receptors derive from an adult who received the AZD1222 COVID-19 vaccine. Both conserved end residues are part of each CDR3. The order of the fields is clone size, CDR3 length, D gene, V gene, J gene, CDR3 DNA, CDR3 protein. D genes are given only for firm matches. Clone sizes are given selectively: once, few, many, or a class where the clone is expanded.

>.|15|.|TRBV4-1|TRBJ1-2
TGCGCCAGCAGCCAAGATAGAGGGCGCAACTATGGCTACACCTTC
CASSQDRGRNYGYTF
>once|16|.|TRBV18|TRBJ1-5
TGTGCCAGCTCCCCACCACGGGAGGGTAGCAATCAGCCCCAGCATTTT
CASSPPREGSNQPQHF
>.|16|TRBD1|TRBV11-2|TRBJ1-3
TGTGCCAGCAGCTTAAGTGGCAGGGGGAGAGGAAACACCATATATTTT
CASSLSGRGRGNTIYF
>.|15|TRBD2|TRBV4-2|TRBJ2-7
TGTGCCAGCAGCCAAGTGACGGGGGGCTCCTACGAGCAGTACTTC
CASSQVTGGSYEQYF
>.|13|.|TRBV6-4|TRBJ2-3
TGTGCCAGCAGTAGCGGGAGCACAGATACGCAGTATTTT
CASSSGSTDTQYF
>.|15|.|TRBV6-5|TRBJ1-1
TGTGCCAGCAGTTACCTGGGGCCCAGGGACACTGAAGCTTTCTTT
CASSYLGPRDTEAFF
>.|13|.|TRBV24-1|TRBJ1-5
TGTGCCACCAGTCAGGATAGCAATCAGCCCCAGCATTTT
CATSQDSNQPQHF
>.|12|.|TRBV30|TRBJ1-5
TGTGCCTGGAGTGTACCCAATCAGCCCCAGCATTTT
CAWSVPNQPQHF
>.|11|.|TRBV6-6|TRBJ1-2
TGTGCCAGCAGGGGCGGATATGGCTACACCTTC
CASRGGYGYTF
>once|14|.|TRBV6-5|TRBJ1-6
TGTGCCAGCACCGAAACCGACAGGAGTTCACCCCTCCACTTT
CASTETDRSSPLHF
>.|12|TRBD1|TRBV7-9|TRBJ1-2
TGTGCCACCACTTCAGGGGGTGGAGGCTACACCTTC
CATTSGGGGYTF
>.|13|TRBD1|TRBV10-3|TRBJ1-5
TGTGCCATCAGATCGACAGGGAATCAGCCCCAGCATTTT
CAIRSTGNQPQHF
>few|15|.|TRBV5-1|TRBJ2-2
TGCGCCAGCAGCTTGGGACAGGCCCGCACCGGGGAGCTGTTTTTT
CASSLGQARTGELFF
>.|14|TRBD2|TRBV28|TRBJ2-1
TGTGCCAGCCTCGGGCGGGAGAGCCACAATGAGCAGTTCTTC
CASLGRESHNEQFF
>.|16|TRBD2|TRBV5-1|TRBJ2-3
TGCGCCAGCAGCTTAGGGACTAGCGATCGGACAGATACGCAGTATTTT
CASSLGTSDRTDTQYF
>.|16|TRBD1|TRBV30|TRBJ2-5
TGTGCCTGGAGTCAAGGACAGGGAACAAGGGGAGAGACCCAGTACTTC
CAWSQGQGTRGETQYF
>.|14|.|TRBV28|TRBJ2-1
TGTGCCAGCCTGACAGGAAGCTCCTACAATGAGCAGTTCTTC
CASLTGSSYNEQFF
>.|15|.|TRBV6-5|TRBJ1-2
TGTGCCAGCACCCAAATGGGGGGTTGGAGCTATGGCTACACCTTC
CASTQMGGWSYGYTF
>.|13|.|TRBV30|TRBJ1-5
TGTGCCGTGGGTAAAAGGGGGGGCGAGCCCCAGCATTTT
CAVGKRGGEPQHF
>.|17|TRBD2|TRBV5-1|TRBJ2-3
TGCGCCAGCAGCCCCAGCGGCAGGGGACTAGCCCCAGATACGCAGTATTTT
CASSPSGRGLAPDTQYF
>.|11|.|TRBV28|TRBJ2-1
TGTGCCAGCAGTAAGTTCAATGAGCAGTTCTTC
CASSKFNEQFF
>.|13|.|TRBV7-8|TRBJ2-2
TGTGCCAGCAGCTATTCGGGAGCCGGGGAGCTGTTTTTT
CASSYSGAGELFF
>.|15|.|TRBV18|TRBJ1-3
TGTGCCAGCTCACCACTTTTACAGCATGGAAACACCATATATTTT
CASSPLLQHGNTIYF
>few|15|.|TRBV3-1/TRBV3-2|TRBJ2-3
TGTGCCAGCAGCGTACGACAGGCAATGGGAGATACGCAGTATTTT
CASSVRQAMGDTQYF
>.|15|TRBD2|TRBV19|TRBJ2-5
TGTGCCAGTAGTTCGGGACTAGCGGGAGGAGAGACCCAGTACTTC
CASSSGLAGGETQYF
>.|15|.|TRBV6-5|TRBJ1-2
TGTGCCAGCGGGGACCACGCGCGGGGTAACTATGGCTACACCTTC
CASGDHARGNYGYTF
>once|13|.|TRBV28|TRBJ1-5
TGTGCCAGCATAACCAGGGTTGGTCAGCCCCAGCATTTT
CASITRVGQPQHF
>.|17|.|TRBV4-1|TRBJ2-3
TGCGCCAGCAGCCAAGAAACCGGGACCGACCGCACAGATACGCAGTATTTT
CASSQETGTDRTDTQYF
>.|11|.|TRBV6-5|TRBJ1-1
TGTGCCAGCAGCCCAGGGACTGAAGCTTTCTTT
CASSPGTEAFF
>.|16|.|TRBV3-1/TRBV3-2|TRBJ1-6
TGTGCCAGCAGCCAAGTCATGGGGTCGGGGAATTCACCCCTCCACTTT
CASSQVMGSGNSPLHF
>.|14|TRBD1|TRBV30|TRBJ2-7
TGTGCCTTAAACGGGCCAGGGGGAAGCTACGAGCAGTACTTC
CALNGPGGSYEQYF
>.|16|.|TRBV3-1/TRBV3-2|TRBJ2-3
TGTGCCAGCAGCCATCCGTACCCCACCGACACAGATACGCAGTATTTT
CASSHPYPTDTDTQYF
>.|14|TRBD1|TRBV18|TRBJ1-1
TGTGCCAGCTCAGCCGGGACAGGGACGGATGAAGCTTTCTTT
CASSAGTGTDEAFF
>medium-sized|15|TRBD1|TRBV9|TRBJ1-2
TGTGCCAGCAGCTTCCGGGACAGGGACTACTATGGCTACACCTTC
CASSFRDRDYYGYTF
>.|13|.|TRBV5-4|TRBJ1-1
TGTGCCAGCAGCTTTGGTCCCCGGCAGGTTGTAATCTTT
CASSFGPRQVVIF
>.|15|.|TRBV6-6|TRBJ2-6
TGTGCCAGCGCCCCAGGGGGGACAGGGGCCAACGTCCTGACTTTC
CASAPGGTGANVLTF
>.|13|TRBD1|TRBV29-1|TRBJ1-6
TGCAGCGCCGGGACAGGGGGGAATTCACCCCTCCACTTT
CSAGTGGNSPLHF
>.|13|.|TRBV12-1|TRBJ1-5
TGTGCCAGCAGCTTTAGAGAAGGTCAGCCCCAGCATTTT
CASSFREGQPQHF
>.|15|TRBD1|TRBV28|TRBJ1-5
TGTGCCAGCAGTTTCAGGGACAGGGCGGTTCAGCCCCAGCATTTT
CASSFRDRAVQPQHF
>.|15|TRBD2|TRBV6-5|TRBJ2-7
TGTGCCAGCAGTAAACCGGGACTAGCGGGATACGAGCAGTACTTC
CASSKPGLAGYEQYF
>.|15|TRBD2|TRBV5-4|TRBJ2-1
TGTGCCAGCAGCTTGGGCGCTAGCGGAACTAATGAGCAGTTCTTC
CASSLGASGTNEQFF
>.|16|.|TRBV3-1/TRBV3-2|TRBJ1-3
TGTGCCAGCAGCCAGGAGGACCGAGGCTCTGGAAACACCATATATTTT
CASSQEDRGSGNTIYF
>.|13|TRBD1|TRBV28|TRBJ2-7
TGTGCCAGCAGCCCAGGGGGACGGTACGAGCAGTACTTC
CASSPGGRYEQYF
>.|14|.|TRBV5-4|TRBJ2-7
TGTGCCAGCAGCTTGGGTCCAGGGACCTACGAGCAGTACTTC
CASSLGPGTYEQYF
>.|13|TRBD1|TRBV9|TRBJ1-2
TGTGCCAGCCGGGCAGGGGGCGACTATGGCTACACCTTC
CASRAGGDYGYTF
>.|14|TRBD2|TRBV30|TRBJ2-5
TGTGCCTGGAGTGCGGGGGGGGCCAGGGAGACCCAGTACTTC
CAWSAGGARETQYF
>.|15|.|TRBV27|TRBJ1-5
TGTGCCAGCAGTTTTGGACACGGTGGCAATCAGCCCCAGCATTTT
CASSFGHGGNQPQHF
>.|16|TRBD1|TRBV11-2|TRBJ1-5
TGTGCCAGCAGCTTAGGTAGGGGGCGTGTAGGTCAGCCCCAGCATTTT
CASSLGRGRVGQPQHF
>.|15|TRBD2|TRBV19|TRBJ2-5
TGTGCCAGTAGTAGGGCCCCCAGCGGGGAAGAGACCCAGTACTTC
CASSRAPSGEETQYF
>.|17|TRBD2|TRBV18|TRBJ2-3
TGTGCCAGCTCACCTGCCCTCGCGGGGGGGTTACAAGATACGCAGTATTTT
CASSPALAGGLQDTQYF
>.|15|TRBD2|TRBV6-5|TRBJ2-7
TGTGCCAGCGACACAGGACTAGCGGGAGTCGACGAGCAGTACTTC
CASDTGLAGVDEQYF
>.|12|TRBD1|TRBV10-3|TRBJ2-1
TGTGCCATCAGGACGGGGACAGGGGCCAAGATCTTC
CAIRTGTGAKIF
>.|15|.|TRBV9|TRBJ1-6
TGTGCCAGCAGCGTAGTAGGGGGGGGTGAGTCACCCCTCCACTTT
CASSVVGGGESPLHF
>.|13|.|TRBV6-5|TRBJ2-6
TGTGCCAGCACCATCTCTGGGGCCAACGTCCTGACTTTC
CASTISGANVLTF
>once|14|TRBD2|TRBV28|TRBJ2-7
TGTGCCACCGAACCGAGCGGGGGAACCTACGAGCAGTACTTC
CATEPSGGTYEQYF